This T cell receptor (beta chain) was sequenced during a study of human thymus T cells. An approximately 0.5-1 mL peripheral blood aliquot was taken intraoperatively from four of eight donors. This table comes from immunoSEQ multiplex PCR, and its TCRdb copy is limited to in-frame clones, with some not included. The sample shows more than 50,000 clones, about 94% of them seen only once. Sample: blood. This clonotype was sampled from a boy under three years old with a congenital heart defect but otherwise immunologically healthy.

This CDR3 is CASSLLIGTSFLRYEQYF. CDR3 DNA sequence: TGCGCCAGCAGCCTACTAATCGGGACATCCTTTCTGCGGTACGAGCAGTACTTC. The chain combines TRBV4-1 with TRBJ2-7; D is perhaps TRBD1 (6 bases). V lost 4 bases and J lost 4, with 26 bases in between. The germline gives CDR1 MGHRA, CDR2 YSYEKL. There are 18 residues in the CDR3.